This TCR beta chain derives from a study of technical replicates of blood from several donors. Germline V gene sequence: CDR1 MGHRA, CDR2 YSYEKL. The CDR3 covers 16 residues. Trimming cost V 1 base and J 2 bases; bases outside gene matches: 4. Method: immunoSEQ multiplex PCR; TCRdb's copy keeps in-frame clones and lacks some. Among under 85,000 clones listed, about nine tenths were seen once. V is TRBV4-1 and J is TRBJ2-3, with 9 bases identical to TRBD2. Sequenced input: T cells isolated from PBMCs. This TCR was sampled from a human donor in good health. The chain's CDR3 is CASSQGLAGHTDTQYF. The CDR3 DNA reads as TGCGCCAGCAGCCAAGGGCTAGCGGGACACACAGATACGCAGTATTTT.